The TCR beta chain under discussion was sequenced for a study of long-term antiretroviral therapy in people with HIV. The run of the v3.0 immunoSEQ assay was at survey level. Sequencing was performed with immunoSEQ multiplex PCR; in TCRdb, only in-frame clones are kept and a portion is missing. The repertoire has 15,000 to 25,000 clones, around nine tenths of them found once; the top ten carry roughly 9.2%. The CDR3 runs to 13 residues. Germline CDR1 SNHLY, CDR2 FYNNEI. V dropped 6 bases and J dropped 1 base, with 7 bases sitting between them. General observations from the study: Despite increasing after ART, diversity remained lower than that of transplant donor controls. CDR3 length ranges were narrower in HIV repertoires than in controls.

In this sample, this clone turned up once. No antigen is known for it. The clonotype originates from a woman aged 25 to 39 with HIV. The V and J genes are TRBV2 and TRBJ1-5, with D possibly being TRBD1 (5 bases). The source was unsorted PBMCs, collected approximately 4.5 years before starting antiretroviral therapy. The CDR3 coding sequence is TGTGCCAGCAGAGGGACCAGCAATCAGCCCCAGCATTTT. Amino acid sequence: CASRGTSNQPQHF. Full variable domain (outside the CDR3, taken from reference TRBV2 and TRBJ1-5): EPEVTQTPSHQVTQMGQEVILRCVPISNHLYFYWYRQILGQKVEFLVSFYNNEISEKSEIFDDQFSVERPDGSNFTLKIRSTKLEDSAMYFCASRGTSNQPQHFGDGTRLSIL.